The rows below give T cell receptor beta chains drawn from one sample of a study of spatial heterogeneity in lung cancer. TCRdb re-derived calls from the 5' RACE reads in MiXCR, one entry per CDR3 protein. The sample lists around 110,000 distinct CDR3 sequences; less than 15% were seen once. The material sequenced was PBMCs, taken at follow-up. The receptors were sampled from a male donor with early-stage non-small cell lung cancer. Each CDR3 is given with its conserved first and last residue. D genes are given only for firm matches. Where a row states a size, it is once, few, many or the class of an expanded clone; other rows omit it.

CDR3nt: TGTGCCAGCAGTGAACGAGGCTACGAGCAGTACTTC; CDR3aa: CASSERGYEQYF; len: 12; j_gene: TRBJ2-7; d_gene: .; abundance: .; v_gene: TRBV6-1
CDR3nt: TGTGCCAGCAGCTCCGGGACAGGGACGAATCAGCCCCAGCATTTT; CDR3aa: CASSSGTGTNQPQHF; len: 15; j_gene: TRBJ1-5; d_gene: TRBD1; abundance: .; v_gene: TRBV7-9
CDR3nt: TGCGCCAGCAGCTTGGTAGGGACAGGAACTGAAGCTTTCTTT; CDR3aa: CASSLVGTGTEAFF; len: 14; j_gene: TRBJ1-1; d_gene: TRBD1; abundance: few; v_gene: TRBV5-1
CDR3nt: TGTGCCAGCCAGGACGGTAGAGAAAACACCGGGGAGCTGTTTTTT; CDR3aa: CASQDGRENTGELFF; len: 15; j_gene: TRBJ2-2; d_gene: .; abundance: .; v_gene: TRBV14
CDR3nt: TGTGCCAGCAGCTTATACGCCGGTAGCAATCAGCCCCAGCATTTT; CDR3aa: CASSLYAGSNQPQHF; len: 15; j_gene: TRBJ1-5; d_gene: .; abundance: .; v_gene: TRBV7-2
CDR3nt: TGTGCCAGCAGTAAGGATAGCGGGGTAACGCAAGAGACCCAGTACTTC; CDR3aa: CASSKDSGVTQETQYF; len: 16; j_gene: TRBJ2-5; d_gene: TRBD2; abundance: few; v_gene: TRBV6-4
CDR3nt: TGTGCCAGCAGTGCCTCCCTACACAATGAGCAGTTCTTC; CDR3aa: CASSASLHNEQFF; len: 13; j_gene: TRBJ2-1; d_gene: .; abundance: .; v_gene: TRBV28
CDR3nt: TGCAGCGGTGGACAGGGTATAGTAGCTTTCTTT; CDR3aa: CSGGQGIVAFF; len: 11; j_gene: TRBJ1-1; d_gene: TRBD1; abundance: many; v_gene: TRBV29-1
CDR3nt: TGTGCCAGCAGGACTCAAGCGAACACTGAAGCTTTCTTT; CDR3aa: CASRTQANTEAFF; len: 13; j_gene: TRBJ1-1; d_gene: .; abundance: few; v_gene: TRBV12-3/TRBV12-4
CDR3nt: TGTGCCAGCAGTTCGATCCGACAGGGTACTAACTATGGCTACACCTTC; CDR3aa: CASSSIRQGTNYGYTF; len: 16; j_gene: TRBJ1-2; d_gene: TRBD1; abundance: many; v_gene: TRBV27
CDR3nt: TGCAGTGTTCCGGGCCCAACTAGCGGGGGGGCGAATGAGCAGTTCTTC; CDR3aa: CSVPGPTSGGANEQFF; len: 16; j_gene: TRBJ2-1; d_gene: TRBD2; abundance: .; v_gene: TRBV20-1
CDR3nt: TGTGCCAGCTCACTTTCCGGGACAGACTATGGCTACACCTTC; CDR3aa: CASSLSGTDYGYTF; len: 14; j_gene: TRBJ1-2; d_gene: TRBD1; abundance: .; v_gene: TRBV18
CDR3nt: TGTGCCAGCTCACCCGGACCCGAAAACACTGAAGCTTTCTTT; CDR3aa: CASSPGPENTEAFF; len: 14; j_gene: TRBJ1-1; d_gene: .; abundance: .; v_gene: TRBV18
CDR3nt: TGTGCCAGCAGAAGGACAGGGGGCGAAAAACTGTTTTTT; CDR3aa: CASRRTGGEKLFF; len: 13; j_gene: TRBJ1-4; d_gene: TRBD1; abundance: many; v_gene: TRBV6-1
CDR3nt: TGCGCCAGCAGCTTGGTTGGCGAAGATACGCAGTATTTT; CDR3aa: CASSLVGEDTQYF; len: 13; j_gene: TRBJ2-3; d_gene: .; abundance: few; v_gene: TRBV5-1
CDR3nt: TGTGCCAGCAGCCAGAGCATGGGTAGCGCTGAAGCTTTCTTT; CDR3aa: CASSQSMGSAEAFF; len: 14; j_gene: TRBJ1-1; d_gene: .; abundance: .; v_gene: TRBV3-1
CDR3nt: TGTGCCAGCAGCTTAGCGCTCACTAGCGGGGGCTACAATGAGCAGTTCTTC; CDR3aa: CASSLALTSGGYNEQFF; len: 17; j_gene: TRBJ2-1; d_gene: TRBD2; abundance: few; v_gene: TRBV7-2
CDR3nt: TGTGCCAGCAGCCAAGATCTGACTACCGGGGAGCTGTTTTTT; CDR3aa: CASSQDLTTGELFF; len: 14; j_gene: TRBJ2-2; d_gene: .; abundance: once; v_gene: TRBV4-2
CDR3nt: TGTGCCAGCAGCTTAGCGCGAGGGAATGAGCAGTTCTTC; CDR3aa: CASSLARGNEQFF; len: 13; j_gene: TRBJ2-1; d_gene: .; abundance: few; v_gene: TRBV7-2
CDR3nt: TGTGCCAGCAACTTAGCGGGGGGCCACAATGAGCAGTTCTTC; CDR3aa: CASNLAGGHNEQFF; len: 14; j_gene: TRBJ2-1; d_gene: TRBD2; abundance: .; v_gene: TRBV12-3/TRBV12-4
CDR3nt: TGCAGCGTCCCGTTTTTACCGGGACAATATGGCTACACCTTC; CDR3aa: CSVPFLPGQYGYTF; len: 14; j_gene: TRBJ1-2; d_gene: .; abundance: few; v_gene: TRBV29-1
CDR3nt: TGTGCCACCAGTGAGAGTTTTGGGTCCGAGCAGTACTTC; CDR3aa: CATSESFGSEQYF; len: 13; j_gene: TRBJ2-7; d_gene: .; abundance: .; v_gene: TRBV24-1
CDR3nt: TGCGCCAGCAGCTTCTGGGGGGCTCGGGACGAGCAGTACTTC; CDR3aa: CASSFWGARDEQYF; len: 14; j_gene: TRBJ2-7; d_gene: .; abundance: .; v_gene: TRBV5-1